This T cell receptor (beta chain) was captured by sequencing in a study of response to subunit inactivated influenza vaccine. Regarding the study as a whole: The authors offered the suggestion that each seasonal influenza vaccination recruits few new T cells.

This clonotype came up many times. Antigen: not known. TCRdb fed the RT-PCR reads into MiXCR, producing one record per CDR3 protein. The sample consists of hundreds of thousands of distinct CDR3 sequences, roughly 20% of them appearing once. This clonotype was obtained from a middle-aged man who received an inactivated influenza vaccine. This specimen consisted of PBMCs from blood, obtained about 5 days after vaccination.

CDR3 coding DNA: TGTGCCAGCAGCCCCCACCCTGGTAGTAATGAGCAGTTCTTC. Translating it yields CASSPHPGSNEQFF. This chain links TRBV5-4 with TRBJ2-1; D is unclear. Germline values: CDR1 SGHNT, CDR2 YYREEE (reference sequence). The ends were cut back, 4 bases at V and 7 bases at J, with 15 bases in the middle. The CDR3 totals 14 residues.